This entry lists 32 T cell receptor beta chains sequenced from one sample in a study of T-cell memory formation after mild COVID-19. TCRdb re-called the 5' RACE reads with MiXCR, one entry per CDR3 protein. The profile covers around 300,000 distinct CDR3 sequences, with approximately 15% appearing a single time and 21% taken by the ten largest. Sequencing was done on a sample of PBMCs or a T cell subset sorted from them (not recorded which). The receptor set was obtained from a man between 18 and 35 years old who had mild COVID-19 (a few samples of this study predate the infection). Cell type and time point are not known.

A remark on this clonotype: The junction shows a germline mismatch at one end, possibly a read error. The J gene is TRBJ2-7, the V gene TRBV7-9; 9 nucleotides align to TRBD2. The CDR3 totals 14 residues. The germline V gene encodes CDR1 SEHNR and CDR2 FQNEAQ (reference sequence). The CDR3 sequence: CASSLAGDFYEQYF. The CDR3 nucleotides read TGTGCCAGCAGTTTAGCGGGGGACTTCTACGAGCAGTACTTC.

The gene calls are TRBV4-3 and TRBJ1-1, with D unclear. The CDR3 runs 14 residues. The ends were cut back, 2 bases at V and 6 bases at J, with 13 bases in the middle. The germline gives CDR1 LGHNA, CDR2 YSLEER. CDR3 amino acids: CASSQWPEKAEAFF. CDR3 in DNA: TGCGCCAGCAGCCAATGGCCGGAGAAAGCTGAAGCTTTCTTT.

This clonotype was observed many times. V is TRBV28 and J is TRBJ2-7; D might be TRBD2 (5 bases). Germline-derived CDR1 and CDR2 are MDHEN and SYDVKM. The CDR3 loop spans 14 amino acids. Between the trimmed V and J ends, which lost 5 bases and 3 bases, there was a span of 14 bases. Written as DNA, the CDR3 is TGTGCCAGCAGTATGGCGGGCAGGATCTACGAGCAGTACGTC. This sequence encodes CASSMAGRIYEQYV.

This clonotype was counted a few times. The V gene is TRBV6-5, the J gene TRBJ2-5; D tentatively fits TRBD1 or TRBD2 (5 bases each). Per the germline V gene, CDR1 is MNHEY and CDR2 is SVGAGI. The V end lost 4 bases, the J end lost 5 bases, and 11 bases lay between the germline ends. The CDR3 has 13 residues. CDR3 amino acids: CASSSGPFETQYF. The CDR3 DNA sequence: TGTGCCAGCAGTTCGGGACCGTTTGAGACCCAGTACTTC.

This chain uses TRBV6-5 with TRBJ1-2; TRBD1 might be the D (6 bases). CDR1 and CDR2 from the germline V gene are MNHEY and SVGAGI. V lost 1 base and J 3 bases, leaving 12 bases between the germline ends. This CDR3 has 15 residues. The CDR3 loop reads CASSYFSGADYGYTF. The DNA for the CDR3 is TGTGCCAGCAGTTACTTTTCGGGGGCGGACTATGGCTACACCTTC.

The genes are TRBV5-1 and TRBJ2-7; D gene ambiguous. This CDR3 comprises 11 residues. Between the trimmed V and J ends, which lost 2 bases and 2 bases, there was a span of 2 bases. Germline lookup yields CDR1 SGHRS and CDR2 YFSETQ. CDR3 sequence (DNA): TGCGCCAGCAGCTTCGCCTACGAGCAGTACTTC. It is translated as CASSFAYEQYF.

The gene calls are TRBV6-5 and TRBJ1-2, with a weak D call TRBD1 (6 bases). The V end was cut by 6 bases, the J end by 6 bases, with 14 bases between. The V gene's germline CDR1 is MNHEY and CDR2 SVGAGI. The CDR3 sequence is 13 residues long. CDR3 amino acids: CASSQGTSDGYTF. CDR3 DNA: TGTGCCAGCAGCCAAGGGACAAGCGATGGCTACACCTTC.

This clonotype was observed at least ten times. V is TRBV20-1 and J is TRBJ2-7; the D is unclear. Germline lookup yields CDR1 DFQATT and CDR2 SNEGSKA (reference sequence). The CDR3 spans 15 residues. Between the trimmed V and J ends, which lost 5 bases and 4 bases, there was a span of 21 bases. The CDR3 region has the DNA TGCAGTGCTGCCCTCCCCTCTCTTGGGTCGTACGAGCAGTACTTC. This sequence encodes CSAALPSLGSYEQYF.

V is TRBV4-3 and J is TRBJ2-2, with unresolved D. V was cut by 1 base and J by 0 bases, with 9 bases left in between. The CDR3 is 16 amino acids. Germline V gene sequence: CDR1 LGHNA, CDR2 YSLEER. The CDR3 bases are TGCGCCAGCAGCCAAGGGGCTGGCTCGAACACCGGGGAGCTGTTTTTT. It codes for CASSQGAGSNTGELFF.

This clonotype was counted a few times. The chain links TRBV5-1 to TRBJ1-2; no clear D gene. The length of the CDR3 is 14 residues. Per germline, CDR1 SGHRS and CDR2 YFSETQ. V lost 5 bases and J 7 bases, leaving 18 bases between the germline ends. The CDR3 DNA follows: TGCGCCAGCAGGCAAATGGTGGGAGTCTCTGGCTACACCTTC. Protein product: CASRQMVGVSGYTF. Variable domain in full (rest from reference TRBV5-1 and TRBJ1-2): KAGVTQTPRYLIKTRGQQVTLSCSPISGHRSVSWYQQTPGQGLQFLFEYFSETQRNKGNFPGRFSGRQFSNSRSEMNVSTLELGDSALYLCASRQMVGVSGYTFGSGTRLTVV.

The J gene is TRBJ2-1, the V gene TRBV7-2; possible D gene TRBD1, 5 bases. The CDR3 totals 13 residues. CDR1 is SGHTA, CDR2 FQGNSA, per germline. Trimming shortened V by 5 bases and J by 7 bases, and 12 bases separated the two germline ends. This chain's CDR3 is CASSRVGRNEQFF. The CDR3 DNA follows: TGTGCCAGCAGCCGTGTGGGGCGTAATGAGCAGTTCTTC.

This clonotype was detected a few times. This chain uses TRBV29-1 with TRBJ2-7; TRBD1 matches at 10 bases. There are 13 residues in the CDR3. The germline V gene has CDR1 SQVTM and CDR2 ANQGSEA. The V and J ends lost 5 bases and 1 base, in that order; junction bases with no gene match: 2. The CDR3 nucleotides are TGCAGCGTTAGGGACAGGGGTTCCTACGAGCAGTACGTC. This encodes CSVRDRGSYEQYV.

This clonotype occurred a few times. This chain uses TRBV4-2 with TRBJ2-7; no clear D. V was cut by 1 base and J by 2 bases, with 6 bases left in between. This CDR3 is 13 amino acids long. The germline V gene encodes CDR1 LGHNA and CDR2 YNFKEQ. The CDR3 sequence is CASSQVDAYEQYF. The CDR3 coding sequence is TGTGCCAGCAGCCAAGTTGACGCCTACGAGCAGTACTTC.

The genes are TRBV6-1 and TRBJ1-1; no firm D call. CDR3 length: 11 amino acids. The V end lost 10 bases, the J end lost 4 bases, and 10 bases lay between the germline ends. Germline assignment: CDR1 MNHNS and CDR2 SASEGT. CDR3 sequence: CAIFFGTEAFF. For the CDR3, the DNA is TGTGCCATATTTTTCGGCACTGAAGCTTTCTTT.

The chain recombines TRBV5-1 with TRBJ1-5, with D possibly TRBD1 on 6 matching bases. V dropped 0 bases and J dropped 4 bases, with 8 bases sitting between them. CDR3 length: 14 amino acids. Per the germline V gene, CDR1 is SGHRS and CDR2 is YFSETQ. The CDR3, as DNA: TGCGCCAGCAGCTTGGTACAGGGAAATCAGCCCCAGCATTTT. Residues: CASSLVQGNQPQHF.

This clonotype was seen only a few times. The rearrangement links TRBV7-2 to TRBJ1-5; 9 bases line up with TRBD1. With 5 bases clipped from V and 6 bases from J, the junction kept 2 bases outside the gene matches. This CDR3 has 13 amino acids. Germline values: CDR1 SGHTA, CDR2 FQGNSA. CDR3 sequence reads: CASSKDRGQPQHF. CDR3 in DNA: TGTGCCAGCAGCAAGGACAGGGGTCAGCCCCAGCATTTT.

A few counts support this clonotype. J is TRBJ1-1 and V is TRBV12-3 or TRBV12-4; 7 bases map to TRBD1. The V and J ends lost 6 bases and 10 bases, in that order; junction bases with no gene match: 8. This CDR3 region has 12 residues. The chain's CDR3 is CASSRERQGAFF. CDR3 DNA: TGTGCCAGCAGCCGAGAAAGACAGGGAGCTTTCTTT.

The rearrangement joins TRBV7-8 to TRBJ2-6, with D perhaps matching TRBD1 (7 bases). The CDR3 extends over 19 amino acids. Between the trimmed V and J ends, which lost 0 bases and 2 bases, there was a span of 17 bases. The germline V gene has CDR1 SGHVS and CDR2 FQNEAQ. CDR3 nucleotides: TGTGCCAGCAGCTTAGCGCGAGGCAGGGGGAGGACTGGGGCCAACGTCCTGACTTTC. Its translation is CASSLARGRGRTGANVLTF.

This clonotype was observed a few times. The chain employs TRBV14 and TRBJ2-5; perhaps TRBD2 as D (6 bases). Germline-derived CDR1 and CDR2 are SGHDN and FVKESK. Trimming cost V 3 bases and J 3 bases, with 17 bases left between them. This CDR3 spans 16 amino acids. CDR3 nucleotide sequence: TGTGCCAGCAGCCAGCTAACGGGACTCGGCGAAGAGACCCAGTACTTC. The encoded protein is CASSQLTGLGEETQYF.

The chain has TRBV7-9 and TRBJ1-1, with a possible D match to TRBD1 (6 bases). CDR3 size: 12 residues. Germline assignment: CDR1 SEHNR and CDR2 FQNEAQ (reference sequence). V was shortened by 1 base and J by 11 bases, with 11 bases between the two germline ends. The CDR3 region has the DNA TGTGCCAGCAGCTTAGACAGGGTTGCGGCTTTCTTT. Its translation is CASSLDRVAAFF.

This clonotype showed up many times. This rearrangement joins TRBV29-1 to TRBJ2-3, with 10 bases lining up with TRBD1. This CDR3 region has 14 residues. V lost 5 bases, J lost 9 bases, and 11 bases stayed unmatched. The V gene's germline CDR1 is SQVTM and CDR2 ANQGSEA. The chain's CDR3 is CSVSPGQGRGTQYF. In DNA, the CDR3 is TGCAGCGTTTCCCCGGGACAGGGGAGGGGAACGCAGTATTTT.

The rearrangement joins TRBV12-3 or TRBV12-4 to TRBJ2-5, with D perhaps TRBD2 (6 bases). The CDR3 is 13 residues long. V lost 6 bases and J 5 bases, leaving 13 bases between the germline ends. The CDR3 coding sequence is TGTGCCAGCAGGAGACTAGGAGTGGAGACCCAGTACTTC. It codes for CASRRLGVETQYF.

This clonotype was picked up a small number of times. The junction differs from germline at one of its ends, possibly a read error. This chain connects TRBV7-7 to TRBJ2-1, with D tentatively TRBD2 (5 bases). This CDR3 contains 16 residues. In germline, CDR1 is SSHAT, CDR2 FNYEAQ (reference sequence). The DNA for the CDR3 is TGTGCTAGCAGCTCCTCACCGGACTCTTTCTACAATGAGCAGTTCTTC. It encodes CASSSSPDSFYNEQFF.

In this sample, this clonotype turned up a few times. This chain uses TRBV12-3 or TRBV12-4 with TRBJ1-1; D possibly corresponds to TRBD1 (6 bases). The CDR3 sequence is 13 residues long. The V end was cut by 3 bases, the J end by 5 bases, with 10 bases between. DNA for the CDR3: TGTGCCAGCAGTTTTCAGGGGCGGACTGAAGCTTTCTTT. Translation gives CASSFQGRTEAFF.

J is TRBJ1-2 and V is TRBV29-1; TRBD1 aligns across 8 bases. There are 15 residues in the CDR3. Germline assignment: CDR1 SQVTM and CDR2 ANQGSEA. The ends lost 8 bases at V and 4 bases at J; junction bases unmatched: 15. Written as DNA, the CDR3 is TGCAGCTCCCTCCTGACAGGGGCGGGGGGCTATGGCTACACCTTC. Its protein is CSSLLTGAGGYGYTF.

The chain carries TRBV7-6 and TRBJ1-5; TRBD1 matches 8 bases. Germline assignment: CDR1 SGHVS and CDR2 FNYEAQ. The CDR3 is 17 amino acids. V lost 5 bases and J lost 3; bases outside the gene matches: 12. The CDR3 DNA is TGTGCCAGCAGCCCGGCCCCGGGACAGGCGTACAATCAGCCCCAGCATTTT. Translated: CASSPAPGQAYNQPQHF. The whole variable domain, remainder taken from reference TRBV7-6 and TRBJ1-5, is GAGVSQSPRYKVTKRGQDVALRCDPISGHVSLYWYRQALGQGPEFLTYFNYEAQQDKSGLPNDRFSAERPEGSISTLTIQRTEQRDSAMYRCASSPAPGQAYNQPQHFGDGTRLSIL.

This clonotype was picked up a small number of times. This CDR3 is CAISAGDTQYF. The CDR3 DNA is TGTGCCATCAGTGCGGGAGATACGCAGTATTTT. The chain links TRBV10-3 to TRBJ2-3; D unclear. Trimming removed 4 bases from V and 5 bases from J, with 4 bases in between. This CDR3 region has 11 residues. CDR1 and CDR2 (germline): ENHRY, SYGVKD.

This clonotype was detected a few times. The chain is built from TRBV5-6 and TRBJ1-4; D gene unclear. CDR1 and CDR2 (germline): SGHDT, YYEEEE. This CDR3 spans 14 amino acids. Trimming shortened V by 5 bases and J by 2 bases, and 10 bases separated the two germline ends. CDR3 protein: CASSDVSTNEKLFF. The CDR3 DNA follows: TGTGCCAGCAGTGATGTATCCACTAATGAAAAACTGTTTTTT.

The V gene is TRBV27, the J gene TRBJ2-1, with unresolved D. The germline CDR1 and CDR2 sequences are MNHEY and SMNVEV (reference sequence). CDR3 length: 9 amino acids. The V end was cut by 9 bases, the J end by 9 bases, with 6 bases between. This CDR3 is CASGPEQFF. CDR3 sequence (DNA): TGTGCCAGTGGACCTGAGCAGTTCTTC.

Many counts were recorded for this clonotype. The rearrangement links TRBV24-1 to TRBJ2-3; TRBD1 agrees at 7 bases. Germline assignment: CDR1 KGHDR and CDR2 SFDVKD. J was trimmed by 1 base and V by 7 bases; bases with no gene match: 1. The CDR3 spans 13 residues. The DNA of the CDR3 is TGTGCCACCAGAGGACAGGGCACAGATACGCAGTATTTT. Residues: CATRGQGTDTQYF.

This chain uses TRBV6-6 with TRBJ1-1; no clear D. This CDR3 is built from 13 residues. V lost 6 bases and J 1 base, leaving 9 bases between the germline ends. The germline V gene has CDR1 MNHNY and CDR2 SVGAGI (reference sequence). Written as DNA, the CDR3 is TGTGCCAGCAGGGAATGGGGGAACACTGAAGCTTTCTTT. This codes for CASREWGNTEAFF.

The chain combines TRBV6-1 with TRBJ2-1; 12 bases map to TRBD2. With V trimmed by 6 bases and J by 4 bases, 7 bases remained unmatched. The CDR3 loop spans 16 amino acids. Germline loops: CDR1 MNHNS, CDR2 SASEGT. CDR3 in DNA: TGTGCCAGCAGGCGTACCGGGACTAGCGGGTACAATGAGCAGTTCTTC. This translates into CASRRTGTSGYNEQFF.